These 5 T cell receptor beta chains were all obtained from the same sample, sequenced in a study of blood T cells in healthy people across ages. PCR was performed a second time for about 6 to 12 cycles using a sample-barcoded 5' primer and a J-beta primer mix. From the 5' RACE reads, TCRdb called clonotypes with MiXCR, one entry per CDR3 protein. The repertoire holds 900,000 to 950,000 distinct CDR3 sequences, with 25% to 35% as singletons. This sample also belongs to another study, concerning T cells of mothers and their children.

Sequencing was performed on blood. All receptors come from a woman between 35 and 50 years old in good health.

In its sample, this clonotype was seen many times. The V call is TRBV10-3, the J call TRBJ2-7, with D hard to call. Trimming pared 8 bases from V and 1 base from J, leaving 9 bases between. The CDR3 contains 12 residues. Germline loops: CDR1 ENHRY, CDR2 SYGVKD. For the CDR3, the DNA is TGTGCCATCGTGGACGCGTCCTACGAGCAGTACTTC. Translated, it gives CAIVDASYEQYF.

V is TRBV6-6 and J is TRBJ1-2; the match to TRBD1 covers 7 bases. The trim removed 11 bases at V and 7 bases at J, leaving 16 bases unmatched. The CDR3 covers 14 residues. Germline V lookup: CDR1 MNHNY, CDR2 SVGAGI (reference sequence). The CDR3 is CAGRQGQRRGGYTF. The CDR3 DNA reads as TGTGCCGGTAGACAGGGACAGAGGAGGGGTGGCTACACCTTC.

This clonotype was observed at least ten times. V and J are TRBV20-1 and TRBJ1-5; possibly TRBD1 for D (6 bases). CDR3 size: 16 residues. CDR1 is DFQATT, CDR2 SNEGSKA, per germline (reference sequence). V was pared by 3 bases and J by 1 base, with 16 bases between. The CDR3 nucleotides read TGCAGTGCTAGGGATAGGGGGGGAACAAGCAATCAGCCCCAGCATTTT. This gives the protein CSARDRGGTSNQPQHF.

A remark on this clonotype: This sequence may be a read error, since a much larger clone differs from it by one base. The CDR3 region has the DNA TGTGCCAGCAGGGACGGGATCGGCTATGGCTACACCTTC. Its translation: CASRDGIGYGYTF. This chain joins TRBV6-4 and TRBJ1-2; no definite D call. Germline CDR1 reads MRHNA; CDR2 reads SNTAGT. The CDR3 is made up of 13 amino acids. The ends were cut back, 6 bases at V and 4 bases at J, with 12 bases in the middle.

This clonotype was counted a few times. The chain has TRBV6-5 and TRBJ1-5; tentative D call: TRBD1 (5 bases). CDR3 length: 15 residues. V gave up 6 bases and J gave up 4 bases, with 16 bases separating them. CDR1 and CDR2 (germline): MNHEY, SVGAGI. CDR3 in amino acids: CASRRNRGENQPQHF. CDR3 DNA sequence: TGTGCCAGCAGACGAAATCGGGGGGAAAATCAGCCCCAGCATTTT.